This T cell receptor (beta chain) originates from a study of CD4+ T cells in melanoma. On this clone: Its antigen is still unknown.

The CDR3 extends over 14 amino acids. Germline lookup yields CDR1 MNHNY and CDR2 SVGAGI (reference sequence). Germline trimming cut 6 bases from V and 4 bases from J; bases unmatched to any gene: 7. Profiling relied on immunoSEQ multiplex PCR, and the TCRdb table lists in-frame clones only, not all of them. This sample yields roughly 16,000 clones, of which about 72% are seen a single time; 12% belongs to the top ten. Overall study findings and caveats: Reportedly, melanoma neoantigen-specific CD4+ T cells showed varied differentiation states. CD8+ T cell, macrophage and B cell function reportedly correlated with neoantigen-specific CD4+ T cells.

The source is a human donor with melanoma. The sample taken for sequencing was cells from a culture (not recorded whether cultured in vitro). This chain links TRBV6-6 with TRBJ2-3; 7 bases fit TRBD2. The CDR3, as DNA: TGTGCCAGCAGCCCAACCACTAGCGCAGATACGCAGTATTTT. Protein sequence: CASSPTTSADTQYF.